This T cell receptor beta chain was captured in a study of Graves' ophthalmopathy and Graves' hyperthyroidism. CDR1 is PRHDT, CDR2 FYEKMQ, per germline (reference sequence). CDR3 size: 13 residues. The germline V and J ends were trimmed by 3 bases and 0 bases, with 5 bases remaining between them. There are many counts of this clonotype. Researchers took RNA transcripts and amplified TCR beta CDR3 regions from them. The first round was an RT-PCR with HTBI primers, and the second round was a multiplex PCR. TCRdb analysed the multiplex PCR reads with MiXCR anew, one entry per CDR3 protein. The data contain 580,000 or so distinct CDR3 sequences, roughly 40% of them singletons.

The sequence came from an adult man with Graves' hyperthyroidism. The chain employs TRBV13 and TRBJ1-1; D unresolved. Sequencing used peripheral blood or thyroid tissue (not recorded which). The CDR3 DNA follows: TGTGCCAGCAGCTTTGGGATGAACACTGAAGCTTTCTTT. It is translated as CASSFGMNTEAFF.